The next 6 T cell receptor beta chains were all read from a single sample in a study of T cell responses to AZD1222 COVID-19 vaccine. Data came from immunoSEQ multiplex PCR; TCRdb stores just in-frame clones and leaves some out. The data contain more than 100,000 clones, about nine tenths of them singletons. The source material was peripheral blood, sampled on day 0 of AZD1222 vaccination. The source is an adult in good health.

The chain is built from TRBV6-2 or TRBV6-3 and TRBJ2-1; TRBD2 might be the D (6 bases). Per germline, CDR1 MNHEY and CDR2 SVGEGT. Trimming took off 5 bases at V and 0 bases at J, with 14 bases between the two ends. The length of the CDR3 is 16 residues. Here the CDR3 reads CASSSGRFSSYNEQFF. The CDR3, as DNA: TGTGCCAGCAGTAGTGGGAGGTTCAGCTCCTACAATGAGCAGTTCTTC.

This rearrangement joins TRBV19 to TRBJ1-1; TRBD1 is a possible D gene (5 bases). Trimming took off 3 bases at V and 3 bases at J, with 17 bases between the two ends. This CDR3 is built from 16 residues. From germline, CDR1 is LNHDA and CDR2 SQIVND (reference sequence). The CDR3 here is CASSIGTGWSDTEAFF. The CDR3, as DNA: TGTGCCAGTAGTATTGGCACAGGCTGGTCGGACACTGAAGCTTTCTTT.

A single count supports this clone. This chain connects TRBV12-3 or TRBV12-4 to TRBJ1-1; TRBD1 matches at 7 bases. The CDR3 loop spans 12 amino acids. The trim removed 3 bases at V and 8 bases at J, leaving 3 bases unmatched. The chain's CDR3 is CASSFGQAEAFF. The CDR3, as DNA: TGTGCCAGCAGTTTCGGACAGGCCGAAGCTTTCTTT.

The V and J genes are TRBV19 and TRBJ2-3; 10 bases line up with TRBD2. V was clipped by 5 bases and J by 4 bases; unmatched bases: 6. From germline, CDR1 is LNHDA and CDR2 SQIVND (reference sequence). The CDR3 extends over 15 amino acids. The CDR3 reads CASSELAGNADTQYF. The CDR3 coding sequence is TGTGCCAGTAGTGAACTAGCGGGGAACGCAGATACGCAGTATTTT.

The chain combines TRBV30 with TRBJ2-3; D may be TRBD1 or TRBD2 (5 bases each). The CDR3 loop spans 16 amino acids. CDR1 and CDR2 from the germline V gene are GTSNPN and SVGIG (reference sequence). V lost 4 bases to trimming and J lost 2 bases, with 19 bases between them. CDR3 DNA: TGTGCCTGGAATATGGGGACCCCCTACTACACAGATACGCAGTATTTT. It specifies CAWNMGTPYYTDTQYF.

This clone appeared once. The V and J genes are TRBV6-5 and TRBJ2-7, with a tentative D call TRBD2 (6 bases). The CDR3 runs 11 residues. V was cut by 6 bases and J by 6 bases, with 9 bases left in between. Germline V lookup: CDR1 MNHEY, CDR2 SVGAGI. Written as DNA, the CDR3 is TGTGCCAGCAGCCCGGGAGCCGAGCAGTACTTC. This sequence encodes CASSPGAEQYF.